This TCR beta chain originates from a study of cytomegalovirus exposure and HLA in healthy donors. Primers: 60 Vbeta forward and 13 Jbeta reverse. This table comes from immunoSEQ multiplex PCR, and its TCRdb copy is limited to in-frame clones, with some not included. There are under 200,000 clones in the sample; roughly 80% occur only once, and roughly 1.9% lies in the top ten. V lost 5 bases to trimming and J lost 1 base, with 15 bases between them. The CDR3 runs to 17 residues. The V gene's germline CDR1 is SGHTA and CDR2 FQGNSA. The rearrangement uses TRBV7-2 and TRBJ1-6, with a tentative D call TRBD1 (5 bases). The receptor's source is a human donor in good health. The source material was PBMCs. CDR3 sequence reads: CASSGQGVGSYNSPLHF. The CDR3 DNA follows: TGTGCCAGCAGCGGGCAGGGTGTGGGGTCCTATAATTCACCCCTCCACTTT.